Following are 21 T cell receptor beta chains from one sample sequenced in a study of T cells in Graves' hyperthyroidism and ophthalmopathy. The source material, RNA transcripts, was used to amplify TCR beta CDR3 regions. The study used the HTBI primer set for a first-round RT-PCR of the TCR CDR3. One entry per CDR3 protein, called by TCRdb with MiXCR from the multiplex PCR reads. Among about 600,000 distinct CDR3 sequences listed, 16% were seen once. The sequenced sample consisted of blood. These receptors were taken from a woman aged 40 to 50 with Graves' ophthalmopathy.

This clonotype was observed many times. The rearrangement links TRBV5-1 to TRBJ2-1; D is unresolved. The CDR3 length is 14 residues. CDR1 and CDR2 (germline): SGHRS, YFSETQ. The V gene lost 1 base and the J gene lost 6 bases, with 11 bases spanning the gap. The chain's CDR3 is CASSLLVGSNEQFF. CDR3 DNA: TGCGCCAGCAGCTTGTTAGTCGGCTCCAATGAGCAGTTCTTC.

This clonotype was seen repeatedly, ten times or more. This chain joins TRBV30 and TRBJ2-1, with unresolved D. Trimming took off 5 bases at V and 6 bases at J, with 14 bases between the two ends. CDR3 length: 13 amino acids. Looked up from germline, CDR1 is GTSNPN and CDR2 is SVGIG (reference sequence). The CDR3 region is CAWSPTLSNEQFF. In DNA form, the CDR3 reads TGTGCCTGGTCCCCGACTCTTTCCAATGAGCAGTTCTTC.

Many counts were recorded for this clonotype. The chain combines TRBV11-2 with TRBJ2-1; TRBD1 is a possible D gene (5 bases). Germline V lookup: CDR1 SGHAT, CDR2 FQNNGV. V gave up 5 bases and J gave up 10 bases, with 15 bases separating them. The CDR3 has 13 residues. For the CDR3, the DNA is TGTGCCAGCAGCGCCTCTCCAGGGCACGAGCAGTTCTTC. It translates to CASSASPGHEQFF.

A few counts support this clonotype. V is TRBV18 and J is TRBJ2-2; D possibly corresponds to TRBD2 (5 bases). CDR1 is KGHSH and CDR2 is LQKENI in the germline V gene. This CDR3 spans 13 amino acids. V was pared by 2 bases and J by 7 bases, with 8 bases between. The CDR3 region is CASSPNEGGELFF. CDR3 nucleotides: TGTGCCAGCTCACCAAACGAGGGCGGGGAGCTGTTTTTT.

At least ten counts were recorded for this clonotype. The rearrangement links TRBV30 to TRBJ1-2; tentatively, D is TRBD1 (5 bases). CDR1 and CDR2 from the germline V gene are GTSNPN and SVGIG (reference sequence). The V gene lost 1 base and the J gene lost 6 bases, with 6 bases spanning the gap. This CDR3 spans 11 amino acids. CDR3 in amino acids: CAWSEGDGYTF. CDR3 bases: TGTGCCTGGAGTGAAGGGGATGGCTACACCTTC.

At least ten counts were recorded for this clonotype. The chain combines TRBV11-2 with TRBJ2-3, with D hard to call. Germline V gene lookup returns CDR1 SGHAT and CDR2 FQNNGV. Trimming took off 6 bases at V and 5 bases at J, with 15 bases between the two ends. CDR3 size: 14 residues. The chain's CDR3 is CASSNQRSLDTQYF. Here the CDR3 DNA reads TGTGCCAGCAGTAACCAGCGCTCTTTAGATACGCAGTATTTT.

In its sample, this clonotype was seen many times. V gene TRBV30 combines with J gene TRBJ2-1; D is uncertain. Trimming pared 2 bases from V and 7 bases from J, leaving 6 bases between. The length of the CDR3 is 11 residues. Germline V gene data show CDR1 as GTSNPN and CDR2 as SVGIG (reference sequence). CDR3 amino acids: CAWSLANEQFF. The DNA of the CDR3 is TGTGCCTGGAGTTTGGCAAATGAGCAGTTCTTC.

The table lists this clonotype with a few counts. In DNA, the CDR3 is TGTGCCAGCAGCAACACAGGGGGCAGGGGTGAAAAACTGTTTTTT. Its translation is CASSNTGGRGEKLFF. The V and J genes are TRBV12-3 or TRBV12-4 and TRBJ1-4, with 9 bases that match TRBD1. With V trimmed by 6 bases and J by 7 bases, 9 bases remained unmatched. CDR3 size: 15 residues.

This clonotype was found many times. The chain recombines TRBV7-6 with TRBJ2-1; 10 bases map to TRBD1. The CDR3 length is 13 residues. V gave up 3 bases and J gave up 9 bases; unmatched junction bases: 2. CDR1 SGHVS and CDR2 FNYEAQ come from the germline V gene. CDR3 bases: TGTGCCAGCAGCTTGACAGGGGGCGTTGAGCAGTTCTTC. Residues: CASSLTGGVEQFF.

In DNA, the CDR3 is TGCAGTGCTAAAGCCGGTACAACCTACAATGAGCAGTTCTTC. This gives the protein CSAKAGTTYNEQFF. The V call is TRBV20-1, the J call TRBJ2-1; D not certain. The germline V gene encodes CDR1 DFQATT and CDR2 SNEGSKA (reference sequence). This CDR3 has 14 amino acids. V was shortened by 4 bases and J by 2 bases, with 12 bases between the two germline ends.

The table lists this clonotype with a few counts. The chain is built from TRBV15 and TRBJ2-7, with D possibly being TRBD1 (7 bases). This CDR3 spans 16 amino acids. Trimming removed 0 bases at V and 1 base at J, with 13 bases between. CDR1 and CDR2 (germline): LNHNV, YYDKDF (reference sequence). In nucleotides, the CDR3 is TGTGCCACCAGCAGAGATTTGGCAGGGGGGTCCTACGAGCAGTACTTC. It codes for CATSRDLAGGSYEQYF. Variable domain in full (rest from reference TRBV15 and TRBJ2-7): DAMVIQNPRYQVTQFGKPVTLSCSQTLNHNVMYWYQQKSSQAPKLLFHYYDKDFNNEADTPDNFQSRRPNTSFCFLDIRSPGLGDTAMYLCATSRDLAGGSYEQYFGPGTRLTVT.

This clonotype has just a few counts. The chain combines TRBV12-3 or TRBV12-4 with TRBJ1-1, with TRBD1 matching 7 bases. CDR3 size: 13 residues. V was pared by 3 bases and J by 6 bases, with 4 bases of the junction left unmatched. The CDR3 DNA reads TGTGCCAGCAGTTTGGGGGGACAGCCTGAAGCTTTCTTT. As protein: CASSLGGQPEAFF.

V usage is TRBV14 and J usage is TRBJ1-1; D possibly corresponds to TRBD1 (5 bases). V lost 1 base to trimming and J lost 9 bases, with 12 bases between them. The length of the CDR3 is 13 residues. Germline V lookup: CDR1 SGHDN, CDR2 FVKESK. The CDR3 sequence: CASSQGGRGQAFF. CDR3 nucleotides: TGTGCCAGCAGCCAAGGGGGTAGGGGACAAGCTTTCTTT.

This clonotype has a count of ten or more. The chain couples TRBV28 to TRBJ2-7, with 8 bases identical to TRBD1. The CDR3 runs to 15 residues. Germline values: CDR1 MDHEN, CDR2 SYDVKM. J lost 3 bases, V lost 5 bases, and 9 bases had no gene match. The CDR3 loop is CASSLLDRVSYEQYF. CDR3 DNA sequence: TGTGCCAGCAGTCTATTGGACAGGGTGAGCTACGAGCAGTACTTC.

This sequence joins TRBV10-3 and TRBJ2-2; 11 bases fit TRBD2. This CDR3 spans 17 amino acids. Germline V lookup: CDR1 ENHRY, CDR2 SYGVKD. V dropped 0 bases and J dropped 2; count of bases not matched to a gene: 2. CDR3 residues: CAISESSGRANTGELFF. The CDR3 DNA sequence: TGTGCCATCAGTGAGTCTAGCGGGAGGGCCAACACCGGGGAGCTGTTTTTT.

This rearrangement joins TRBV28 to TRBJ2-7; D is unresolved. CDR1 and CDR2 from the germline V gene are MDHEN and SYDVKM. The length of the CDR3 is 11 residues. V lost 4 bases to trimming and J lost 6 bases, with 7 bases between them. CDR3 sequence reads: CASSWFLEQYF. CDR3 DNA: TGTGCCAGCAGTTGGTTTCTCGAGCAGTACTTC. The full variable domain, with the rest looked up from reference TRBV28 and TRBJ2-7, is DVKVTQSSRYLVKRTGEKVFLECVQDMDHENMFWYRQDPGLGLRLIYFSYDVKMKEKGDIPEGYSVSREKKERFSLILESASTNQTSMYLCASSWFLEQYFGPGTRLTVT.

This clonotype was counted ten times or more. The V and J genes are TRBV5-1 and TRBJ1-3; TRBD1 might be the D (6 bases). The CDR3 is 14 amino acids. From germline, CDR1 is SGHRS and CDR2 YFSETQ. The V end lost 5 bases, the J end lost 0 bases, and 9 bases lay between the germline ends. CDR3 loop: CASRLDSSGNTIYF. The DNA of the CDR3 is TGCGCCAGCAGACTGGACAGCTCTGGAAACACCATATATTTT.

V gene TRBV19 combines with J gene TRBJ1-1, with D maybe TRBD1 (6 bases). The length of the CDR3 is 15 residues. Germline V gives CDR1 LNHDA, CDR2 SQIVND (reference sequence). V was clipped by 4 bases and J by 0 bases, with 12 bases between them. The CDR3 sequence: CASSKRGGLNTEAFF. CDR3 DNA: TGTGCCAGTAGTAAAAGGGGGGGGCTGAACACTGAAGCTTTCTTT.

This clonotype came up many times. The chain carries TRBV18 and TRBJ2-7, with 9 positions matching TRBD1. Germline CDR1 KGHSH, CDR2 LQKENI. V gave up 0 bases and J gave up 3 bases; unmatched junction bases: 3. This CDR3 is built from 15 residues. In DNA, the CDR3 is TGTGCCAGCTCACCACCCGGGACAGGGTACTACGAGCAGTACTTC. This translates into CASSPPGTGYYEQYF.

Ten or more counts support this clonotype. The chain links TRBV5-1 to TRBJ2-2; D possibly matches TRBD1 or TRBD2 (5 bases each). V was cut by 4 bases and J by 0 bases, with 10 bases left in between. CDR3 size: 15 residues. Germline lookup yields CDR1 SGHRS and CDR2 YFSETQ. In DNA, the CDR3 is TGCGCCAGCAGCACGGGGCGGGCGAACACCGGGGAGCTGTTTTTT. Amino acids: CASSTGRANTGELFF.

Ten or more counts support this clonotype. The V gene is TRBV28, the J gene TRBJ1-1; no definite D call. V shed 2 bases and J shed 0 bases, with 7 bases lying between them. Germline V CDR1 and CDR2: MDHEN, SYDVKM. The CDR3 has 14 amino acids. CDR3 amino acids: CASSLVQLNTEAFF. In nucleotides, the CDR3 is TGTGCCAGCAGTTTAGTTCAGTTGAACACTGAAGCTTTCTTT.